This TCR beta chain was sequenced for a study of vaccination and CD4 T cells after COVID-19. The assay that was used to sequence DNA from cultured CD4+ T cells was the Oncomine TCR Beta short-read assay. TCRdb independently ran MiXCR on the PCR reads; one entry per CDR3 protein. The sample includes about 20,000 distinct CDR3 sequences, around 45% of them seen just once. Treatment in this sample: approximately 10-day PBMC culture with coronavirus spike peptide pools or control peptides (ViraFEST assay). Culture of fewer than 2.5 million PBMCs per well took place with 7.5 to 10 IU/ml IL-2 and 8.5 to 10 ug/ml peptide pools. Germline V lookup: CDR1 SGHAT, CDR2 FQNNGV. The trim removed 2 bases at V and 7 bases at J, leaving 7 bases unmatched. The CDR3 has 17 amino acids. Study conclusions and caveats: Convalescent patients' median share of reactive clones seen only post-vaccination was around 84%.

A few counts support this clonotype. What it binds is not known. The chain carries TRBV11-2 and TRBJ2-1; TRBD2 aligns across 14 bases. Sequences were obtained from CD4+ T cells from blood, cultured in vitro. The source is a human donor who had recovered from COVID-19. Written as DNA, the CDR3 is TGTGCCAGCAGCTTATGGGGGACTAGCGGGAGTGGTAATGAGCAGTTCTTC. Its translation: CASSLWGTSGSGNEQFF.